These 12 T cell receptor beta chains share one sample of origin, sequenced in a study of molecular identifiers for immune sequencing clone quantification. One entry per CDR3 protein, called by TCRdb with MiXCR from the PCR reads. The data hold some 93,000 distinct CDR3 sequences, with over 20% observed a single time. Sequencing input: naive CD8+ T cells from blood, with Jurkat cell RNA spiked in. Regarding subset: FACS-sorted CD8+CD4-CCR7+CD45RA+ naive T cells. The receptors stem from a human donor in good health. Some libraries in this study had Jurkat cell RNA spiked in.

This clonotype has a count of ten or more. The V and J genes are TRBV4-1 and TRBJ2-5, with 8 bases identical to TRBD2. There are 17 residues in the CDR3. The germline CDR1 and CDR2 sequences are MGHRA and YSYEKL. V shed 3 bases and J 1 base; nucleotides not matched to a gene: 10. The CDR3 DNA sequence: TGCGCCAGCAGCCATGGCCGGGGCGGGGGGTTCCAAGAGACCCAGTACTTC. Translated, it gives CASSHGRGGGFQETQYF.

This clonotype appeared many times. The V gene is TRBV29-1, the J gene TRBJ1-2; 7 bases match TRBD1. The J segment lost 7 bases and the V segment lost 4 bases, leaving 15 bases of the junction unmatched. The CDR3 sequence is 15 residues long. Germline V gene lookup returns CDR1 SQVTM and CDR2 ANQGSEA. This CDR3 reads CSVGPSQGGMGGYTF. CDR3 nucleotides: TGCAGCGTTGGTCCCAGTCAGGGGGGCATGGGTGGCTACACCTTC.

This clonotype occurred many times. The rearrangement links TRBV11-2 to TRBJ2-1; D tentatively reads TRBD1 or TRBD2 (5 bases each). Germline-derived CDR1 and CDR2 are SGHAT and FQNNGV. V shed 6 bases and J shed 4 bases, with 19 bases lying between them. The CDR3 extends over 16 amino acids. For the CDR3, the DNA is TGTGCCAGCAGTTCCCCCGGGGCTAGCTATTACAATGAGCAGTTCTTC. Translated, it gives CASSSPGASYYNEQFF.

This clonotype has a count of ten or more. This CDR3 is CASSLAPWGADTQYF. CDR3 DNA: TGTGCCAGCAGCTTAGCCCCGTGGGGGGCAGATACGCAGTATTTT. The V gene is TRBV7-9, the J gene TRBJ2-3, with D perhaps TRBD2 (6 bases). The V end was cut by 0 bases, the J end by 4 bases, with 11 bases between. This CDR3 region has 15 residues. Germline V CDR1 and CDR2: SEHNR, FQNEAQ (reference sequence).

Regarding this clonotype: This may be a read error, as it is one base from a much larger clone. The chain combines TRBV6-4 with TRBJ2-3; D might be TRBD2 (5 bases). Germline CDR1 MRHNA, CDR2 SNTAGT. The CDR3 covers 13 residues. Trimming cost V 2 bases and J 8 bases, with 11 bases left between them. CDR3 in DNA: TGTGCCAGCAGTGACGTTGGAGGAGGTACGCAGTATTTT. It codes for CASSDVGGGTQYF.

Concerning this clonotype: One end of the junction varies from germline; a read error may be responsible. The chain carries TRBV7-3 and TRBJ2-1, with 7 nucleotides matching TRBD1. The CDR3 extends over 16 amino acids. Germline V gene lookup returns CDR1 SGHTA and CDR2 FQGTGA. For the CDR3, the DNA is TGTGCCAGCAGCTTAATTCGGAAGGACAGGCACAATGAGCAGGTCTTC. It specifies CASSLIRKDRHNEQVF.

This clonotype showed up many times. The chain joins TRBV6-2 or TRBV6-3 to TRBJ1-1; tentative D call: TRBD1 (6 bases). V gave up 3 bases and J gave up 4 bases, with 9 bases separating them. Germline-derived CDR1 and CDR2 are MNHEY and SVGEGT. CDR3 length: 13 amino acids. In DNA form, the CDR3 reads TGTGCCAGCAGTTATGGAGGGGGCACTGAAGCTTTCTTT. Translating gives CASSYGGGTEAFF.

This clonotype was detected many times. This chain connects TRBV20-1 to TRBJ1-1; TRBD1 agrees at 9 bases. Germline CDR1 and CDR2: DFQATT and SNEGSKA (reference sequence). The CDR3 is 17 amino acids. Unmatched junction bases numbered 15, after V lost 0 bases and J lost 7 bases. The CDR3 nucleotides read TGCAGTGCTAGAGACGAAAACAGGGGGCGTAGTATTGGTGAAGCTTTCTTT. This sequence encodes CSARDENRGRSIGEAFF.

This rearrangement joins TRBV13 to TRBJ2-7; the D is unclear. The germline V gene encodes CDR1 PRHDT and CDR2 FYEKMQ (reference sequence). Trimming took 1 base from V and 9 from J, leaving 10 bases between them. The CDR3 has 12 amino acids. Here the CDR3 reads CASSLAGHGQYF. In DNA form, the CDR3 reads TGTGCCAGCAGCTTAGCGGGCCACGGGCAGTACTTC.

Concerning this clonotype: A much bigger clone sits one base away, suggesting this may be a read error. The chain employs TRBV4-3 and TRBJ2-1; D is ambiguous. The V and J ends lost 0 bases and 4 bases respectively, with 13 bases between them. The CDR3 loop spans 16 amino acids. The germline CDR1 and CDR2 sequences are LGHNA and YSLEER. CDR3 region: CASSQDGRSLYNEQFF. The CDR3 bases are TGCGCCAGCAGCCAAGATGGCCGGTCCTTGTACAATGAGCAGTTCTTC.

On this clonotype: One end of the junction fails to match germline, which may point to a read error. The chain carries TRBV12-3 or TRBV12-4 and TRBJ1-1, with D unresolved. This CDR3 comprises 12 residues. The CDR3 loop is CASSTMSTEAIF. For the CDR3, the DNA is TGTGCCAGCAGTACGATGAGCACTGAAGCTATCTTT.

At least ten counts were recorded for this clonotype. This chain joins TRBV4-2 and TRBJ2-3, with D unresolved. The CDR3 contains 14 residues. V lost 1 base and J lost 3, with 8 bases in between. Germline V gene lookup returns CDR1 LGHNA and CDR2 YNFKEQ. CDR3 sequence reads: CASSQGYRTDTQYF. For the CDR3, the DNA is TGTGCCAGCAGCCAAGGATATCGGACAGATACGCAGTATTTT.